Each of the 26 T cell receptor beta chains below was sequenced from the same sample in a study of tumor-infiltrating lymphocytes in primary liver carcinoma. Researchers generated TCR beta cDNA from approximately 0.55 ug of total RNA, relying on a constant-region primer. Three-round nested multiplex PCR performed with slightly modified ARM-PCR produced the TCR beta libraries. TRBV1-TRBV30 forward and Cbeta reverse primers drove the first two approximately 11-cycle rounds. TCRdb ran MiXCR on the multiplex PCR reads and lists one entry per CDR3 protein. The sample lists hundreds of thousands of distinct CDR3 sequences; approximately 54% were seen once. Researchers drew blood RNA from unsorted whole blood and extracted germline DNA as well. Sequenced material: peripheral blood. The receptors derive from a woman in her 30s with primary liver carcinoma and hepatitis B virus infection.

As to this clonotype: Germline and junction disagree at one end, which may indicate a read error. The chain recombines TRBV6-5 with TRBJ2-5; D unclear. The CDR3 sequence is 12 residues long. Germline V gene sequence: CDR1 MNHEY, CDR2 SVGAGI. The CDR3 reads CACSGVGLSQYF. CDR3 nucleotide sequence: TGTGCCTGCAGTGGGGTGGGATTGTCCCAGTACTTC.

For this clonotype: This clone may be a read error of a much larger clone one base away. The chain couples TRBV29-1 to TRBJ2-1; D might be TRBD1 (5 bases). The germline V gene has CDR1 SQVTM and CDR2 ANQGSEA. CDR3 length: 14 residues. The V gene lost 6 bases and the J gene lost 4 bases, with 16 bases spanning the gap. CDR3 sequence (DNA): TGCAGCGTATCCCGTCAGGGCCCTTACAATGAGCAGTTCTTC. It translates to CSVSRQGPYNEQFF.

Remarks on this clonotype: At one end, the junction sequence differs from germline, possibly due to a read error. V gene TRBV29-1 combines with J gene TRBJ2-7; 8 nucleotides line up with TRBD2. The CDR3 sequence is 13 residues long. Germline CDR1 and CDR2: SQVTM and ANQGSEA. The CDR3 nucleotides read TGCAGCGTTGGGAAGCGGGAGATGAGGGAGCAGCACTTC. Residues: CSVGKREMREQHF.

This clonotype was observed once. An end of the junction differs from the germline gene, which may be a read error. The rearrangement uses TRBV6-1 and TRBJ1-1; D ambiguous. The germline CDR1 and CDR2 sequences are MNHNS and SASEGT. The CDR3 is 13 residues long. CDR3 in amino acids: CANSEEMNTEALF. The CDR3 region has the DNA TGTGCCAACAGTGAAGAAATGAACACTGAAGCTTTATTT.

V is TRBV7-9 and J is TRBJ1-4; no reliable D call. The CDR3 contains 14 residues. Germline V gives CDR1 SEHNR, CDR2 FQNEAQ (reference sequence). Trimming left V 4 bases short and J 8 bases short, with 14 bases between. CDR3 protein: CASSSHISVEKLFF. CDR3 nucleotides: TGTGCCAGCAGCTCCCACATCTCGGTGGAAAAACTGTTTTTT.

Remarks on this clonotype: This may come from a read error, since a much larger clone is one base off. Without the conserved terminal phenylalanine or tryptophan, this CDR3 likely stems from a read error. The J gene is TRBJ2-2, the V gene TRBV4-2, with D possibly TRBD1 on 5 matching bases. Germline CDR1 and CDR2: LGHNA and YNFKEQ. The CDR3 covers 18 residues. Trimming took 2 bases from V and 6 from J, leaving 22 bases between them. CDR3 sequence (DNA): TGTGCCAGCAGCCAAAAGTCTCAAGCAGGGTTTAGTGCCGGGGAGCTGTTTCTT. It codes for CASSQKSQAGFSAGELFL.

This clonotype was seen many times. The J gene is TRBJ2-1, the V gene TRBV29-1, with D perhaps TRBD1 or TRBD2 (6 bases each). This CDR3 contains 13 residues. Germline loops: CDR1 SQVTM, CDR2 ANQGSEA. V was trimmed by 8 bases and J by 9 bases, leaving 20 bases between them. The CDR3 spells CSLEGGGGFEQFF. CDR3 DNA sequence: TGCAGCCTAGAAGGAGGGGGAGGTTTTGAGCAGTTCTTC.

The chain employs TRBV6-1 and TRBJ2-2, with 9 bases fitting TRBD2. Germline V gives CDR1 MNHNS, CDR2 SASEGT. V lost 5 bases and J lost 3; bases outside the gene matches: 7. The CDR3 is 16 amino acids. The CDR3 region has the DNA TGTGCCAGCAGTAAACTAGCGGGTACCGACACCGGGGAGCTGTTTTTT. Its protein is CASSKLAGTDTGELFF.

This clonotype was detected a few times. A read error may account for a junction end that differs from germline. The gene calls are TRBV11-1 and TRBJ2-2; 8 bases are shared with TRBD2. This CDR3 contains 18 residues. Germline CDR1 and CDR2: SGHAT and FQDESV (reference sequence). The CDR3 here is CTSSLSRGATMWPGELFF. The CDR3 DNA sequence: TGTACCAGCAGCTTATCGCGGGGGGCTACGATGTGGCCCGGGGAGCTGTTTTTT.

This clonotype came up once. Possible read error: a much larger clone is one base away. Lacking the conserved final phenylalanine or tryptophan, this CDR3 likely reflects a read error. The chain employs TRBV7-8 and TRBJ2-5, with 7 nucleotides matching TRBD2. V lost 4 bases and J lost 1; bases outside the gene matches: 6. Germline V gene sequence: CDR1 SGHVS, CDR2 FQNEAQ. The CDR3 is 15 residues long. The DNA for the CDR3 is TGTGCCAGCAGCTGGCGGGAGCCCCCCCAAGAGACCCAGTACCTC. This gives the protein CASSWREPPQETQYL.

The rearrangement joins TRBV6-2 or TRBV6-3 to TRBJ1-5; D remains ambiguous. Trimming took 3 bases from V and 2 from J, leaving 5 bases between them. This CDR3 is built from 13 residues. Germline-derived CDR1 and CDR2 are MNHEY and SVGEGT. The CDR3 coding sequence is TGTGCCAGCAGTTATAAGGGCAATCAGCCCCAGCATTTT. It is translated as CASSYKGNQPQHF.

This clonotype was observed at least ten times. V and J are TRBV12-3 or TRBV12-4 and TRBJ2-1; D is perhaps TRBD1 or TRBD2 (5 bases each). This CDR3 has 14 residues. V dropped 4 bases and J dropped 4 bases, with 11 bases sitting between them. CDR3 DNA sequence: TGTGCCAGCAGTTACGGGACGACTTACAATGAGCAGTTCTTC. Translation: CASSYGTTYNEQFF.

The J gene is TRBJ2-7, the V gene TRBV11-3, with D perhaps TRBD2 (5 bases). CDR1 is SGHNT and CDR2 is YENEEA in the germline V gene. The V end was cut by 10 bases, the J end by 6 bases, with 16 bases between. This CDR3 has 12 residues. CDR3 residues: CANSPRRGEQYF. The DNA for the CDR3 is TGTGCCAACAGTCCTCGCCGGGGCGAGCAGTACTTC.

Remarks on this clonotype: A junction end diverges from the germline sequence, so it may reflect a read error. This sequence joins TRBV29-1 and TRBJ1-2; D gene unclear. This CDR3 is built from 19 residues. Germline values: CDR1 SQVTM, CDR2 ANQGSEA. The CDR3 nucleotides are TGTAGCGTTGTCCCATTGCCAGGCCAGAGAGTCTTAGCTAACTATGGCTACACCTTC. Its protein product is CSVVPLPGQRVLANYGYTF. Supplemented by reference TRBV29-1 and TRBJ1-2, the full variable domain reads SAVISQKPSRDICQRGTSLTIQCQVDSQVTMMFWYRQQPGQSLTLIATANQGSEATYESGFVIDKFPISRPNLTFSTLTVSNMSPEDSSIYLCSVVPLPGQRVLANYGYTFGSGTRLTVV.

Turning to this clonotype: An end of the junction does not agree with germline; a read error may underlie this. The chain combines TRBV10-2 with TRBJ2-7; 9 bases fit TRBD1. Germline V gene data show CDR1 as WSHSY and CDR2 as SAAADI. The CDR3 runs 14 residues. The CDR3 DNA reads TGCGCCACATACACGACAGGGGGTACCTACGAGCAATACTTC. Protein product: CATYTTGGTYEQYF.

For this clonotype: At one of its ends the junction is not consistent with the germline gene, which may arise from a read error. The J gene is TRBJ2-7, the V gene TRBV6-5; D may correspond to TRBD1 or TRBD2 (5 bases each). Germline V CDR1 and CDR2: MNHEY, SVGAGI. This CDR3 is 13 amino acids long. CDR3 protein: CTSTKGTLYEQYF. The CDR3 DNA is TGTACCAGCACTAAAGGGACCCTCTACGAGCAGTACTTC.

This chain links TRBV24-1 with TRBJ2-7; 12 bases are a match to TRBD2. Germline CDR1 KGHDR, CDR2 SFDVKD. This CDR3 has 15 residues. V shed 7 bases and J 7 bases; nucleotides not matched to a gene: 10. CDR3 protein: CATSDTTSGSGEQYF. The CDR3 DNA reads as TGTGCCACCAGCGATACGACTAGCGGGAGTGGGGAGCAGTACTTC.

About this clonotype itself: One end of the junction fails to match germline, which may point to a read error. The chain carries TRBV29-1 and TRBJ2-7, with D unresolved. Looked up from germline, CDR1 is SQVTM and CDR2 is ANQGSEA. The CDR3 has 12 residues. The CDR3 protein is CSVGQDNYEQYF. The CDR3, as DNA: TGCAGCGTAGGCCAAGATAACTACGAGCAGTATTTC.

In its sample, this clonotype was seen many times. The gene calls are TRBV12-3 or TRBV12-4 and TRBJ1-2; D might be TRBD1 (6 bases). Deletions cut 4 bases from V and 4 bases from J, with 16 bases between. This CDR3 has 15 amino acids. The CDR3 DNA reads as TGTGCCAGCAGTTCCCGCCAGACAGGCTCCTATGGCTACACCTTC. This sequence encodes CASSSRQTGSYGYTF.

A note on this clonotype: This may stem from a read error, because a much larger clone lies one nucleotide away. The V gene is TRBV4-1, the J gene TRBJ2-7; a weak D match, TRBD2 (7 bases). From germline, CDR1 is MGHRA and CDR2 YSYEKL. The CDR3 is 15 amino acids. The CDR3 is CANSQDQGRAYEQYF. CDR3 coding DNA: TGCGCCAACAGCCAAGATCAGGGGAGGGCCTACGAGCAGTACTTC.

The table lists this clonotype with many counts. This chain connects TRBV29-1 to TRBJ2-1; perhaps TRBD2 as D (6 bases). Per germline, CDR1 SQVTM and CDR2 ANQGSEA. The V end lost 7 bases, the J end lost 0 bases, and 13 bases lay between the germline ends. The CDR3 is 14 amino acids. CDR3 amino acids: CSAYSGSSYNEQFF. The CDR3 nucleotides read TGCAGCGCCTATAGCGGAAGCTCCTACAATGAGCAGTTCTTC.

The rearrangement links TRBV6-5 to TRBJ1-1; the D is unclear. The length of the CDR3 is 15 residues. Germline values: CDR1 MNHEY, CDR2 SVGAGI. V gave up 1 base and J gave up 1 base, with 10 bases separating them. CDR3 region: CASSYFGPTNTEAFF. Written as DNA, the CDR3 is TGTGCCAGCAGTTACTTCGGACCGACGAACACTGAAGCTTTCTTT.

The chain has TRBV11-3 and TRBJ2-1; TRBD2 agrees at 14 bases. Germline lookup yields CDR1 SGHNT and CDR2 YENEEA. J gave up 15 bases and V 2 bases, and 18 bases lay outside the gene matches. The CDR3 covers 18 residues. CDR3 in amino acids: CASSLRGLAGASYNEWFF. The DNA for the CDR3 is TGTGCCAGCAGCTTAAGGGGACTAGCGGGGGCATCCTACAATGAGTGGTTCTTC.

This chain joins TRBV7-9 and TRBJ2-1; D assignment may be TRBD1 or TRBD2 (5 bases each). V dropped 4 bases and J dropped 12 bases, with 13 bases sitting between them. This CDR3 comprises 12 residues. Germline CDR1 SEHNR, CDR2 FQNEAQ (reference sequence). CDR3: CASSSLRGRQFF. CDR3 nucleotide sequence: TGTGCCAGCAGCTCACTGAGGGGCCGGCAGTTCTTC. Using reference TRBV7-9 and TRBJ2-1 for the parts outside the CDR3, the full variable domain is DTGVSQNPRHKITKRGQNVTFRCDPISEHNRLYWYRQTLGQGPEFLTYFQNEAQLEKSRLLSDRFSAERPKGSFSTLEIQRTEQGDSAMYLCASSSLRGRQFFGPGTRLTVL.

With regard to this clonotype: A much larger clone sits a single nucleotide away, making a read error possible. This chain joins TRBV29-1 and TRBJ2-5, with 8 bases identical to TRBD2. In germline, CDR1 is SQVTM, CDR2 ANQGSEA. The CDR3 extends over 15 amino acids. J was trimmed by 5 bases and V by 7 bases; bases with no gene match: 15. The CDR3 is CSADGLAPVGETQYF. The CDR3 DNA reads TGCAGCGCTGACGGACTAGCTCCTGTTGGGGAGACCCAGTACTTC.

This chain connects TRBV29-1 to TRBJ2-3, with 8 positions matching TRBD2. The germline V gene has CDR1 SQVTM and CDR2 ANQGSEA. The length of the CDR3 is 15 residues. V was clipped by 7 bases and J by 0 bases; unmatched bases: 9. The CDR3: CSAERPSGSTDTQYF. In nucleotides, the CDR3 is TGCAGCGCTGAGAGGCCTAGCGGGAGCACAGATACGCAGTATTTT.